This T cell receptor beta chain was recovered during a study of blood T cell repertoires in COVID-19. Overall study: The samples span acute and convalescent COVID-19 from the United States, Italy and Spain.

As processed by the authors: By means of reference gene primer amplification, nucleated cell counts were estimated. Generated by immunoSEQ multiplex PCR, the TCRdb table keeps only in-frame clones and is missing some. The DNA gave D and trimming, while V, J and clone size come from that table. The data contain approximately 97,000 clones, 80% to 95% of them seen just once; the ten biggest clones take up around 2%. What was sequenced was peripheral blood. This clonotype originated in a woman aged 45-65 years with COVID-19, enrolled during active disease.

CDR3 amino acids: CASSYSWQINTEAFF. CDR3 DNA sequence: TGTGCCAGCAGTTACTCGTGGCAGATCAACACTGAAGCTTTCTTT. The chain recombines TRBV6-5 with TRBJ1-1; D remains unclear. Germline V lookup: CDR1 MNHEY, CDR2 SVGAGI. This CDR3 has 15 amino acids. Trimming removed 0 bases from V and 2 bases from J, with 10 bases in between.